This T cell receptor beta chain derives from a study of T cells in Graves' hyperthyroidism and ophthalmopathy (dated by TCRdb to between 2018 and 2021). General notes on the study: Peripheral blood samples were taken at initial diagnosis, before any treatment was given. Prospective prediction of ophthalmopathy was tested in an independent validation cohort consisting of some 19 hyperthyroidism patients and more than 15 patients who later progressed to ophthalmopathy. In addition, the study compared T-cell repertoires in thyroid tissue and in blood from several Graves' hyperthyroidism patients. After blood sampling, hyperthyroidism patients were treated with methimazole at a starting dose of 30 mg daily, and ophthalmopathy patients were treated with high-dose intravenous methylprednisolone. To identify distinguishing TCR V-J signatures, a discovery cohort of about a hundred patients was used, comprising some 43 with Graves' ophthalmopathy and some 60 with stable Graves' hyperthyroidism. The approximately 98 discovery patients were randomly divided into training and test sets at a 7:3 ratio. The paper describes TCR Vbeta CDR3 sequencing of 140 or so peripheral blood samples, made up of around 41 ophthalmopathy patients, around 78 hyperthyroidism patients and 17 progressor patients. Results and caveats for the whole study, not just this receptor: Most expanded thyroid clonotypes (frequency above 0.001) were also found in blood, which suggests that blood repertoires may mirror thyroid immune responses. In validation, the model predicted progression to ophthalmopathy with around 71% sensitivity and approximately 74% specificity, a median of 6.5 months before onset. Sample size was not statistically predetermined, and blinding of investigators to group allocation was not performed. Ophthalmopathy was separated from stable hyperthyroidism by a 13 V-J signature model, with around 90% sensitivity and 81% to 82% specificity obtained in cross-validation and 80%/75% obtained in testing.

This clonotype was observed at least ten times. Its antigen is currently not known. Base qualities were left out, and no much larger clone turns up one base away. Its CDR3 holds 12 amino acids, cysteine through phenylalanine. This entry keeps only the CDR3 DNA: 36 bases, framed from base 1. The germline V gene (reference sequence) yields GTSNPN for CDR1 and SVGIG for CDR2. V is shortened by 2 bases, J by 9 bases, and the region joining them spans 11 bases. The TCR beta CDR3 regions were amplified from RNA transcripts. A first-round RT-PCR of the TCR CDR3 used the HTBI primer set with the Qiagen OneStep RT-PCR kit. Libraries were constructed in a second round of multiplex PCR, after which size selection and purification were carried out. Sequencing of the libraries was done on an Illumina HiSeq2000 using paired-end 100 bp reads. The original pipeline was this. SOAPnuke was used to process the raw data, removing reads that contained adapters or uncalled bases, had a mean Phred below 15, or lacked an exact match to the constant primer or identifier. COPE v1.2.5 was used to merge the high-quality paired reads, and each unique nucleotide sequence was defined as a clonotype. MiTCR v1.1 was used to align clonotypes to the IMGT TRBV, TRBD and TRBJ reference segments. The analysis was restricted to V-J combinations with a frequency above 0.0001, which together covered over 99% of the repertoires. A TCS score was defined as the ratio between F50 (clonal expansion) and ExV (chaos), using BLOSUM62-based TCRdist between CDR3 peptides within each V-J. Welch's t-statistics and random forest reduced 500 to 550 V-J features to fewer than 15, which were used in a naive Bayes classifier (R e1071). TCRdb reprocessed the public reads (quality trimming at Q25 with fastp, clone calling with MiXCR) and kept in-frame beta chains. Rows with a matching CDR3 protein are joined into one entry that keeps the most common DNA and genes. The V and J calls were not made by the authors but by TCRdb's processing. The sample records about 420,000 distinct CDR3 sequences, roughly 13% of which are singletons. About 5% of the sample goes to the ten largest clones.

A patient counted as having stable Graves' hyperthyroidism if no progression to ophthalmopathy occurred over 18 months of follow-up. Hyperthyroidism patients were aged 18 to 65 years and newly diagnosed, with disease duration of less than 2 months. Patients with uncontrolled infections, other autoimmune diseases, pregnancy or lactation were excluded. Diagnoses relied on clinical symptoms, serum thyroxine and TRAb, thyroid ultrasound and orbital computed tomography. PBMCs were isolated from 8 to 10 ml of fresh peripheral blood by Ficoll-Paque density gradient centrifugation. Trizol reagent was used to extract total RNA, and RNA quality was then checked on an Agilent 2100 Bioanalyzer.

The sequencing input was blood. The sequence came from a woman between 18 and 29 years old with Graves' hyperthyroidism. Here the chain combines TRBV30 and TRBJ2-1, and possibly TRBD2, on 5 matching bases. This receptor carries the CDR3 CAWSKLVTEQFF. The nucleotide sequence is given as TGTGCCTGGAGTAAACTAGTAACTGAGCAGTTCTTC.